Following are 24 T cell receptor beta chains from one sample sequenced in a study of cytomegalovirus exposure and HLA in healthy donors. Vbeta (60) and Jbeta (13) primers were used in the PCR. Assay: immunoSEQ multiplex PCR; the TCRdb copy retains only in-frame clones and omits some. The sample records some 140,000 clones, 79% being singletons. The specimen was PBMCs. The receptors stem from a man in his forties in good health and CMV-seropositive.

This clone was seen a handful of times. The chain recombines TRBV7-2 with TRBJ1-1, with TRBD1 identical over 11 bases. Losses at the gene ends were 3 bases for V and 4 bases for J; bases not matched to a gene: 4. This CDR3 contains 15 residues. From germline, CDR1 is SGHTA and CDR2 FQGNSA. The CDR3 nucleotides are TGTGCCAGCAGCTTGCGGACAGGGGGCAGCACTGAAGCTTTCTTT. Translated: CASSLRTGGSTEAFF.

The V gene is TRBV7-9, the J gene TRBJ1-2; D remains unclear. The CDR3 totals 14 residues. Trimming took 1 base from V and 0 from J, leaving 6 bases between them. Germline CDR1 is SEHNR and CDR2 is FQNEAQ (reference sequence). The CDR3 DNA reads TGTGCCAGCAGCTTAGACGGAGCTAACTATGGCTACACCTTC. This encodes CASSLDGANYGYTF.

This chain joins TRBV15 and TRBJ2-3; D is undetermined. CDR3 size: 16 residues. The germline V and J ends were trimmed by 0 bases and 3 bases, with 13 bases remaining between them. CDR1 and CDR2 from the germline V gene are LNHNV and YYDKDF (reference sequence). The CDR3 region has the DNA TGTGCCACCAGCAGAGATGGTCGGCTAGAGACAGATACGCAGTATTTT. It is translated as CATSRDGRLETDTQYF.

This chain joins TRBV18 and TRBJ2-7, with TRBD2 identical over 9 bases. Trimming at V came to 8 bases and at J to 5 bases, leaving 13 bases not matched to a gene. Germline values: CDR1 KGHSH, CDR2 LQKENI. The CDR3 consists of 15 residues. Here the CDR3 DNA reads TGTGCCAGCGCCGGAGGGCTAGCGGGAAATGACGAGCAGTACTTC. Its translation: CASAGGLAGNDEQYF.

The CDR3 bases are TGTGCCAGCAGCCGTCGGACTAGCGGGGATAACACCGGGGAGCTGTTTTTT. Translated: CASSRRTSGDNTGELFF. The rearrangement uses TRBV11-3 and TRBJ2-2; TRBD2 matches 12 bases. J was trimmed by 2 bases and V by 5 bases; bases with no gene match: 6. Germline V lookup: CDR1 SGHNT, CDR2 YENEEA. The CDR3 sequence is 17 residues long.

Only one count was recorded for this clone. The chain is built from TRBV27 and TRBJ2-1; D perhaps matches TRBD2 (5 bases). The CDR3 loop spans 14 amino acids. V dropped 2 bases and J dropped 6 bases, with 11 bases sitting between them. Germline CDR1 reads MNHEY; CDR2 reads SMNVEV (reference sequence). The CDR3 DNA sequence: TGTGCCAGCAGTTTAATGACCGGAGGCAATGAGCAGTTCTTC. Translation: CASSLMTGGNEQFF.

A note on this clone: Other nucleotide sequences from this sample produce the same CDR3. The V call is TRBV30, the J call TRBJ2-1, with D maybe TRBD1 (5 bases). The CDR3 has 12 amino acids. Looked up from germline, CDR1 is GTSNPN and CDR2 is SVGIG (reference sequence). Between the trimmed V and J ends, which lost 0 bases and 6 bases, there was a span of 6 bases. CDR3 amino acids: CAWSVRGNEQFF. The CDR3 DNA sequence: TGTGCCTGGAGTGTTAGGGGCAATGAGCAGTTCTTC.

The chain uses TRBV4-2 and TRBJ2-5, with 8 nucleotides matching TRBD2. Germline CDR1 is LGHNA and CDR2 is YNFKEQ. The V segment lost 1 base and the J segment 5 bases; nucleotides outside the gene matches: 6. The CDR3 has 15 residues. The CDR3 region is CASSQGAGVVETQYF. The CDR3 DNA reads as TGTGCCAGCAGCCAAGGAGCGGGAGTGGTGGAGACCCAGTACTTC.

The CDR3 nucleotides read TGTGCCAGCACCCTGGCACAGAAAGAGACCCAGTACTTC. This gives the protein CASTLAQKETQYF. The chain links TRBV6-5 to TRBJ2-5, with D unresolved. The CDR3 spans 13 residues. V lost 7 bases to trimming and J lost 3 bases, with 12 bases between them. Germline CDR1 and CDR2: MNHEY and SVGAGI.

The rearrangement joins TRBV2 to TRBJ1-6, with 8 positions matching TRBD1. Germline lookup yields CDR1 SNHLY and CDR2 FYNNEI. V dropped 5 bases and J dropped 7; count of bases not matched to a gene: 4. The CDR3 contains 14 residues. The CDR3 coding sequence is TGTGCCAGCAGTTTTACAGGGGGGAATTCACCCCTCCACTTT. Translation: CASSFTGGNSPLHF.

This rearrangement joins TRBV10-3 to TRBJ1-5; 8 bases align to TRBD1. CDR1 is ENHRY and CDR2 is SYGVKD in the germline V gene. This CDR3 is 13 amino acids long. J lost 5 bases, V lost 6 bases, and 3 bases had no gene match. The CDR3 sequence: CAIRVDRDQPQHF. CDR3 nucleotide sequence: TGTGCCATCAGGGTGGACAGGGATCAGCCCCAGCATTTT.

J is TRBJ1-1 and V is TRBV27; 8 nucleotides align to TRBD1. Looked up from germline, CDR1 is MNHEY and CDR2 is SMNVEV (reference sequence). The CDR3 is 15 residues long. Germline trimming cut 4 bases from V and 0 bases from J; bases unmatched to any gene: 4. The CDR3 is CASSSKTGVNTEAFF. DNA of the CDR3: TGTGCCAGCAGTTCTAAGACAGGGGTGAACACTGAAGCTTTCTTT.

The V call is TRBV27, the J call TRBJ2-7; 7 bases agree with TRBD2. V was pared by 4 bases and J by 3 bases, with 6 bases of the junction left unmatched. The germline gives CDR1 MNHEY, CDR2 SMNVEV (reference sequence). The CDR3 loop spans 14 amino acids. DNA of the CDR3: TGTGCCAGCAGTTCCCGGACTAGTCTCTACGAGCAGTACTTC. Protein product: CASSSRTSLYEQYF.

The chain is built from TRBV6-4 and TRBJ1-1; a weak D match, TRBD1 (6 bases). Germline assignment: CDR1 MRHNA and CDR2 SNTAGT. The CDR3 length is 14 residues. Trimming removed 0 bases from V and 4 bases from J, with 9 bases in between. Here the CDR3 DNA reads TGTGCCAGCAGTGACTCGAGCAGGGGCACTGAAGCTTTCTTT. Protein sequence: CASSDSSRGTEAFF.

The chain couples TRBV5-1 to TRBJ2-3; the match to TRBD2 covers 15 bases. The CDR3 is 18 residues long. The ends lost 4 bases at V and 4 bases at J; junction bases unmatched: 10. Germline V lookup: CDR1 SGHRS, CDR2 YFSETQ. The chain's CDR3 is CASSPGLAGGPFADTQYF. The CDR3 coding sequence is TGCGCCAGCAGCCCCGGACTAGCGGGAGGGCCTTTCGCAGATACGCAGTATTTT.

The chain links TRBV18 to TRBJ2-5, with 7 bases lining up with TRBD1. The CDR3 runs 13 residues. J was trimmed by 6 bases and V by 5 bases; bases with no gene match: 6. Germline V gene sequence: CDR1 KGHSH, CDR2 LQKENI. In nucleotides, the CDR3 is TGTGCCAGCTCAGATACAGGGGCGAAGACCCAGTACTTC. Translated: CASSDTGAKTQYF.

The V call is TRBV29-1, the J call TRBJ1-1; 10 positions agree with TRBD1. J gave up 5 bases and V 6 bases, and 6 bases lay outside the gene matches. CDR1 and CDR2 (germline): SQVTM, ANQGSEA. This CDR3 has 13 amino acids. The CDR3 nucleotides read TGCAGCGTCAGGACAGGGGGAAGGACTGAAGCTTTCTTT. The encoded protein is CSVRTGGRTEAFF.

The chain employs TRBV19 and TRBJ2-2; 9 positions match TRBD1. CDR1 LNHDA and CDR2 SQIVND come from the germline V gene (reference sequence). Trimming cost V 7 bases and J 5 bases; bases outside gene matches: 8. The CDR3 length is 15 residues. The CDR3 protein is CASTRQGVDTGELFF. The CDR3 DNA sequence: TGTGCCAGTACCCGACAGGGGGTAGATACCGGGGAGCTGTTTTTT.

The V call is TRBV28, the J call TRBJ1-1; a possible D gene is TRBD1 (5 bases). V was trimmed by 5 bases and J by 0 bases, leaving 10 bases between them. The CDR3 is 14 amino acids. Per the germline V gene, CDR1 is MDHEN and CDR2 is SYDVKM. The CDR3 nucleotides are TGTGCCAGCAGTCTAGAACAGGTGAACACTGAAGCTTTCTTT. Translating gives CASSLEQVNTEAFF.

The V and J genes are TRBV10-3 and TRBJ1-2, with D perhaps matching TRBD1 (5 bases). V gave up 5 bases and J gave up 3 bases, with 10 bases separating them. The CDR3 is made up of 13 amino acids. Germline V gene sequence: CDR1 ENHRY, CDR2 SYGVKD. CDR3: CAISMGRDYGYTF. The CDR3 DNA is TGTGCCATCAGTATGGGCAGGGACTATGGCTACACCTTC.

The chain has TRBV7-4 and TRBJ1-2; maybe TRBD1 (5 bases). CDR1 is SGHVT and CDR2 is SQSDAQ in the germline V gene. The V end was cut by 2 bases, the J end by 4 bases, with 14 bases between. The CDR3 extends over 15 amino acids. The DNA of the CDR3 is TGTGCCAGCAGCTTAACGAAAGGGGCCGGCTATGGCTACACCTTC. It translates to CASSLTKGAGYGYTF.

The rearrangement links TRBV4-2 to TRBJ2-1; D ambiguous. The CDR3 extends over 12 amino acids. Trimming pared 4 bases from V and 2 bases from J, leaving 3 bases between. CDR1 is LGHNA and CDR2 is YNFKEQ in the germline V gene. The CDR3 spells CASSRAYNEQFF. Here the CDR3 DNA reads TGTGCCAGCAGCCGAGCCTACAATGAGCAGTTCTTC.

V and J are TRBV5-1 and TRBJ1-1, with D possibly matching TRBD1 (5 bases). The CDR3 covers 13 residues. Per germline, CDR1 SGHRS and CDR2 YFSETQ. Trimming took off 4 bases at V and 0 bases at J, with 7 bases between the two ends. CDR3 protein: CASSVTVNTEAFF. As DNA, the CDR3 is TGCGCCAGCAGCGTGACAGTGAACACTGAAGCTTTCTTT.

The rearrangement links TRBV5-4 to TRBJ1-2, with 7 nucleotides matching TRBD1. The trim removed 4 bases at V and 6 bases at J, leaving 6 bases unmatched. The CDR3 has 13 residues. Germline lookup yields CDR1 SGHNT and CDR2 YYREEE (reference sequence). The CDR3 nucleotides are TGTGCCAGCAGCCCCGACAGGGAGGATGGCTACACCTTC. Translation: CASSPDREDGYTF. Based on the CDR3 plus reference TRBV5-4 and TRBJ1-2, the full variable domain is ETGVTQSPTHLIKTRGQQVTLRCSSQSGHNTVSWYQQALGQGPQFIFQYYREEENGRGNFPPRFSGLQFPNYSSELNVNALELDDSALYLCASSPDREDGYTFGSGTRLTVV.